This T cell receptor (beta chain) was captured by sequencing in a study of shared clonotypes between healthy human individuals. Germline CDR1 is SGHTA and CDR2 is FQGTGA. Unmatched junction bases numbered 6, after V lost 3 bases and J lost 6 bases. CDR3 length: 15 residues. Sorted-subset replicate PCRs used 200 ng of genomic DNA. This amount corresponded to about 30,000 T cell genomes. TCRdb's copy holds only in-frame clones and misses some; the assay was immunoSEQ multiplex PCR. This table has about 1.1 million clones, roughly 74% appearing once. Specimen: memory CD4+ T cells from PBMCs. Subset indicated: CD45RA-negative fraction. This receptor was taken from a man between 18 and 29 years old in good health. Some clones in this sample may be carry-over from other donors' samples. This chain joins TRBV7-3 and TRBJ2-1, with 9 bases identical to TRBD2. As DNA, the CDR3 is TGTGCCAGCAGCTTTCAGTCGACTAGCGGCAATGAGCAGTTCTTC. Its translation is CASSFQSTSGNEQFF. The complete variable domain, with remaining parts taken from reference TRBV7-3 and TRBJ2-1, reads GAGVSQTPSNKVTEKGKYVELRCDPISGHTALYWYRQSLGQGPEFLIYFQGTGAADDSGLPNDRFFAVRPEGSVSTLKIQRTERGDSAVYLCASSFQSTSGNEQFFGPGTRLTVL.